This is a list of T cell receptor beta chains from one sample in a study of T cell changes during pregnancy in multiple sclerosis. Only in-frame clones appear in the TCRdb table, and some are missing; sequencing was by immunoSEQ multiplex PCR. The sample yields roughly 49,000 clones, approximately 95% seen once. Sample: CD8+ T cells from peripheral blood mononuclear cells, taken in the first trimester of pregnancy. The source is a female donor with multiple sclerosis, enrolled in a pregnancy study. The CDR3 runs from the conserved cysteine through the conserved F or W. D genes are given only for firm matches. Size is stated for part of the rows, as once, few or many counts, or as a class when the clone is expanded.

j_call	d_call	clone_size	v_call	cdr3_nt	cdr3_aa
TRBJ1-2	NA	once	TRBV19	TGTGCCAGTAGTATTTACGGGAGAGACTATGGCTACACCTTC	CASSIYGRDYGYTF
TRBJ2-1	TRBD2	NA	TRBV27	TGTGCCAGCAGTTCCCCTTTAGCGGGAGGGGGCGGGAATGAGCAGTTCTTC	CASSSPLAGGGGNEQFF
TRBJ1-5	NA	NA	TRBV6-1	TGTGCCAGCAGTGAATCAGGAGGGGAGCAGCCCCAGCATTTT	CASSESGGEQPQHF
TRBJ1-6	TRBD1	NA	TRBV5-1	TGCGCCAGCAGCTTGTCCCAGGGGGGAAATTCACCCCTCCACTTT	CASSLSQGGNSPLHF
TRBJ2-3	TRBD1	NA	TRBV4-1	TGCGCCAGCAGCCAAGGGGGTTTACGACAGGGAGCAGATACGCAGTATTTT	CASSQGGLRQGADTQYF
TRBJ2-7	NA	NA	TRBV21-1	TGTGCCAGCAGCAAAAAAGGGGATGGAGGGTCCTACGAGCAGTACTTC	CASSKKGDGGSYEQYF
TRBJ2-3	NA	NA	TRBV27	TGTGCCAGCAGTTTACGGGGTAGGGGCACAGATACGCAGTATTTT	CASSLRGRGTDTQYF
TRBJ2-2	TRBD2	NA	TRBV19	TGTGCCAGTAGTATTACCAGCGGGAGTATCGGGGAGCTGTTTTTT	CASSITSGSIGELFF
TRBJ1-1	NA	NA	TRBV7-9	TGTGCCAGCAGCCAGGTCCAGGTGACTTTCTTT	CASSQVQVTFF
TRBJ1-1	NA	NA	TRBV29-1	TGCAGCGTTCCAGGGAACACTGAAGCTTTCTTT	CSVPGNTEAFF
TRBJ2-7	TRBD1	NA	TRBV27	TGTGCCAGCAGTCAAAAGACAGGGATCTACGAGCAGTACTTC	CASSQKTGIYEQYF
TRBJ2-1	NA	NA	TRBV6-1	TGTGCCAGCAGTGCCAACAATGAGCAGTTCTTC	CASSANNEQFF
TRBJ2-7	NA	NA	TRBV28	TGTGCCAGCGGGCGGGGGGACAGCTCCTACGAGCAGTACTTC	CASGRGDSSYEQYF
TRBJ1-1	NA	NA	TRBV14	TGTGCCAGCAGCCAAGACCCGCCCGACAGTGACCCGGGGGGCACTGAAGCTTTCTTT	CASSQDPPDSDPGGTEAFF
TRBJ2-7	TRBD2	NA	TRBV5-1	TGCGCCAGCAGCTTGGCCCCTAGCGGGGGCGACGAGCAGTACTTC	CASSLAPSGGDEQYF
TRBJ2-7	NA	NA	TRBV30	TGTGCCTGGAGTGGGTCCCCGAAGTTGGCGGGGGAGCAGTACTTC	CAWSGSPKLAGEQYF
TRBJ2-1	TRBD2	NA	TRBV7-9	TGTGCCAGCAGCTCCCAGCGGGAGGGAAATGATGAGCAGTTCTTC	CASSSQREGNDEQFF
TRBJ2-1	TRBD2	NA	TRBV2	TGTGCCAACGGACCGAAGACTAGCGGGAACAATGAGCAGTTCTTC	CANGPKTSGNNEQFF
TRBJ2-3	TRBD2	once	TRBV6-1	TGTGCCAGCACTGGACTAGCGGCCACAGATACGCAGTATTTT	CASTGLAATDTQYF
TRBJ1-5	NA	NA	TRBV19	TGTGCCAGTAGTAGCGACATAGACACTCGGAGGAATCAGCCCCAGCATTTT	CASSSDIDTRRNQPQHF
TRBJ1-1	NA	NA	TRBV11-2	TGTGCCAGCAGAGAGACAGCATCTCTGCCTGAAGCTTTCTTT	CASRETASLPEAFF
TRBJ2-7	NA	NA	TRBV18	TGTGCCAGCTCACCTACAGAGCTGCCCTACGAGCAGTACTTC	CASSPTELPYEQYF
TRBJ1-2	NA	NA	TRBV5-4	TGTGCCAGCAGCTTGGTCGCGGGCGGCTACACCTTC	CASSLVAGGYTF
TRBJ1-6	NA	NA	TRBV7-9	TGTGCCAGCAGTTCCAGGGGTTGGAGCTCCTATAATTCACCCCTCCACTTT	CASSSRGWSSYNSPLHF
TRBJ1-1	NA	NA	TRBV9	TGTGCCAGCAGCCCCGAAGACGGATCTAGGGAGGGGGGGACTGAAGCTTTCTTT	CASSPEDGSREGGTEAFF
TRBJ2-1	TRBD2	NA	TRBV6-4	TGTGCCAGCAGTGAGGGGACTAGCGGGAACAATGAGCAGTTCTTC	CASSEGTSGNNEQFF
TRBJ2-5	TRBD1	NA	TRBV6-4	TGTGCCAGCCGACCCTTCGGGACAGAACAAGAGACCCAGTACTTC	CASRPFGTEQETQYF
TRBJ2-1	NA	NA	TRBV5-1	TGCGCCAGCACTAGAGGGGGAGTCGATGAGCAGTTCTTC	CASTRGGVDEQFF
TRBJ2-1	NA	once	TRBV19	TGTGCCAGTAGTATGGCTAGCGCAGACAATGAGCAGTTCTTC	CASSMASADNEQFF